This note documents a single T cell receptor (beta chain) sequence. An end of the junction differs from the germline gene, which may be a read error. The study drew participants aged about 18 to 89 years from approximately 25 US areas. Among Cohort 3 donors, those recovered had two negative PCRs, clearance, or symptom resolution. The data were taken from a study of blood T cell repertoires in COVID-19. Study at large: Samples of COVID-19 (acute and convalescent) were obtained from the United States, Italy and Spain. PBMCs, B-cell-depleted T cells, or T cells were the source of the cDNA or gDNA that made up the material.

Profiled with immunoSEQ multiplex PCR; TCRdb holds only in-frame clones, not every one. The sample holds approximately 440,000 clones, roughly 87% seen once. Source material: PBMCs or T cells enriched from blood (not recorded which). The origin of this receptor is a woman aged 18 to 35 who had recovered from COVID-19.

The CDR3 reads CASPDQEGQGVLIPF. The CDR3 bases are TGTGCCAGTCCCGATCAAGAGGGACAGGGGGTTTTGATCCCCTTC. This chain connects TRBV19 to TRBJ1-2; TRBD1 agrees at 11 bases. The CDR3 is 15 amino acids. Germline-derived CDR1 and CDR2 are LNHDA and SQIVND (reference sequence). Full variable domain (missing parts from reference TRBV19 and TRBJ1-2): DGGITQSPKYLFRKEGQNVTLSCEQNLNHDAMYWYRQDPGQGLRLIYYSQIVNDFQKGDIAEGYSVSREKKESFPLTVTSAQKNPTAFYLCASPDQEGQGVLIPFGSGTRLTVV.